This TCR beta chain was obtained from a study of control samples from healthy donors and cancer patients (TCRdb year 2020). Concerning this clone itself: Its antigen specificity is not known. Within one base of it there is no much larger clone, and no base qualities were kept.

Trimmed from V: 5 bases; trimmed from J: 5 bases; junction bases lacking a gene match: 7. The CDR3, from cysteine to phenylalanine, totals 14 residues. The sequence is cut down to CDR3 DNA, 42 bases in frame from base 1. CDR1 SGHNT and CDR2 YYREEE are derived from the germline V gene (reference sequence). The library came from the immunoSEQ multiplex PCR assay. Drawn from immuneACCESS, this table holds only the in-frame rearrangements with V and J called that TCRdb kept. Clones are partly lost; checked studies trace under half to an unresolved V gene and leave the rest unexplained. This sample comprises under 100,000 clones, more than 80% of them detected only once. In total, the top ten clones hold about 1.5% of the sample.

The V gene is TRBV5-4 and the J gene is TRBJ1-1; 9 bases in between match TRBD1. Source material: blood. The origin of this receptor is a young woman in good health. The CDR3 reads as follows: CASSQGQGRTEAFF. The DNA reads TGTGCCAGCAGTCAAGGACAGGGGAGAACTGAAGCTTTCTTT.